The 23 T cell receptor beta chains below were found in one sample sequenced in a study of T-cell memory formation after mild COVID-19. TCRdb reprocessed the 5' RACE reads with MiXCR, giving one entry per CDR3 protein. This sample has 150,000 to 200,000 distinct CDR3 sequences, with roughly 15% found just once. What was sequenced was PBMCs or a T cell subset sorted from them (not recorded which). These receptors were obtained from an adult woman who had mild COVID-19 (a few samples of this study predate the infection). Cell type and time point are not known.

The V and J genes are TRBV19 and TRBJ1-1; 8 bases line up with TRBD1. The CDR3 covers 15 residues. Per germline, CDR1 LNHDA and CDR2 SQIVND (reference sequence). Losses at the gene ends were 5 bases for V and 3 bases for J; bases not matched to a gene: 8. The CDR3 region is CASSSNRGWDTEAFF. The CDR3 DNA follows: TGTGCCAGTAGTTCCAACAGGGGGTGGGACACTGAAGCTTTCTTT.

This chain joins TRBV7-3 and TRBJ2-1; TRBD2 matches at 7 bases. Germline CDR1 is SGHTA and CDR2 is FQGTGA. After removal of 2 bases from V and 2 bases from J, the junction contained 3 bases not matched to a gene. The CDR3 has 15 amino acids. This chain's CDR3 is CASSLAGDTYNEQFF. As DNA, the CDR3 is TGTGCCAGCAGCTTAGCGGGAGACACCTACAATGAGCAGTTCTTC.

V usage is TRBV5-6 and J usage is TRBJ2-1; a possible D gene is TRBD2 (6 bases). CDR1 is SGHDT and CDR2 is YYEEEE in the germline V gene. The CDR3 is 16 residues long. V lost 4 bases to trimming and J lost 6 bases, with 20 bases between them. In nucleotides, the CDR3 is TGTGCCAGCAGCACGGATGTAGCGGAGATGGGCAATGAGCAGTTCTTC. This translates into CASSTDVAEMGNEQFF. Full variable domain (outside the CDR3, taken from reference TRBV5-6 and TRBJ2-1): DAGVTQSPTHLIKTRGQQVTLRCSPKSGHDTVSWYQQALGQGPQFIFQYYEEEERQRGNFPDRFSGHQFPNYSSELNVNALLLGDSALYLCASSTDVAEMGNEQFFGPGTRLTVL.

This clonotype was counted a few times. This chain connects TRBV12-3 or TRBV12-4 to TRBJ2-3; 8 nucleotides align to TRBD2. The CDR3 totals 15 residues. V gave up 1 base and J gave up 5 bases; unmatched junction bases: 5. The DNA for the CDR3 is TGTGCCAGCAGTTTAGGACGGGAGGGCCGAGATACGCAGTATTTT. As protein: CASSLGREGRDTQYF.

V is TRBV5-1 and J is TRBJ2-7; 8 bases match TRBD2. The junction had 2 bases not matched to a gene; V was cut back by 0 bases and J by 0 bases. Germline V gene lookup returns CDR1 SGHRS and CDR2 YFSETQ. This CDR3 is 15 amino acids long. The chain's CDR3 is CASSLVAGGSYEQYF. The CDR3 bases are TGCGCCAGCAGCTTGGTGGCGGGGGGCTCCTACGAGCAGTACTTC.

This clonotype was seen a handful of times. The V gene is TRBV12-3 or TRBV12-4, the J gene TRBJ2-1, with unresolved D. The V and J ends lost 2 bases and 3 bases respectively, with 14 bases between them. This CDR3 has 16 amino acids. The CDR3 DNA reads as TGTGCCAGCAGTTTATTGGGTTTCCCAGGCTACAATGAGCAGTTCTTC. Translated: CASSLLGFPGYNEQFF.

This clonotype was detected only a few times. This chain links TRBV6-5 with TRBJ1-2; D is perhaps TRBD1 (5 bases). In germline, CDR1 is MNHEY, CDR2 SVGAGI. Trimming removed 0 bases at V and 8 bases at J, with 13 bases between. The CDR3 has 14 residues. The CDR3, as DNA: TGTGCCAGCAGTTACTCGTCCAGGGTGGAGGGCTACACCTTC. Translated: CASSYSSRVEGYTF.

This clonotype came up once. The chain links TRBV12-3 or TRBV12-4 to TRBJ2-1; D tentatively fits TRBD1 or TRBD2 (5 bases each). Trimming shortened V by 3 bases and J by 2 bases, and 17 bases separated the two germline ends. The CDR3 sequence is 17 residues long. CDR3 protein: CASSLGQLRGPYNEQFF. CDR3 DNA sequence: TGTGCCAGCAGTTTGGGTCAGCTGAGGGGCCCCTACAATGAGCAGTTCTTC.

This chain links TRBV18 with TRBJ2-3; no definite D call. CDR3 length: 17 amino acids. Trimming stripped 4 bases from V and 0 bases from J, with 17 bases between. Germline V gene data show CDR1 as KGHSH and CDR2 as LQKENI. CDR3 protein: CASSLSHEGTSTDTQYF. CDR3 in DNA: TGTGCCAGCTCACTCTCTCATGAAGGAACCAGCACAGATACGCAGTATTTT. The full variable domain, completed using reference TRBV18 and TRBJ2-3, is NAGVMQNPRHLVRRRGQEARLRCSPMKGHSHVYWYRQLPEEGLKFMVYLQKENIIDESGMPKERFSAEFPKEGPSILRIQQVVRGDSAAYFCASSLSHEGTSTDTQYFGPGTRLTVL.

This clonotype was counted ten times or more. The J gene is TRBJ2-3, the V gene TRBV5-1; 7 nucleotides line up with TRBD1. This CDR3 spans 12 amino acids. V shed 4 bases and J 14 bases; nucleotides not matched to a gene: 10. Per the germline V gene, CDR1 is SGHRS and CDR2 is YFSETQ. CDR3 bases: TGCGCCAGCAGCGCCCGGACAGGCACAAGGTATTTT. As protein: CASSARTGTRYF.

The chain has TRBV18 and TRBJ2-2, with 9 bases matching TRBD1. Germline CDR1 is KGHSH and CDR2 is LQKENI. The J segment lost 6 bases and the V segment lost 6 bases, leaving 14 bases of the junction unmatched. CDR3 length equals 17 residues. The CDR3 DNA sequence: TGTGCCAGCTCCTCCCACCCGGGACAGGGTATTGCCGGGGAGCTGTTTTTT. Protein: CASSSHPGQGIAGELFF.

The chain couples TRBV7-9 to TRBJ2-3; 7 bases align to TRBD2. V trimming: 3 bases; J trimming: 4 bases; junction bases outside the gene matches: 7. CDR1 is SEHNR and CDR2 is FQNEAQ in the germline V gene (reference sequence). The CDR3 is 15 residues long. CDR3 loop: CASSFEGGHADTQYF. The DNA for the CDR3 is TGTGCCAGCAGCTTCGAGGGAGGGCACGCAGATACGCAGTATTTT.

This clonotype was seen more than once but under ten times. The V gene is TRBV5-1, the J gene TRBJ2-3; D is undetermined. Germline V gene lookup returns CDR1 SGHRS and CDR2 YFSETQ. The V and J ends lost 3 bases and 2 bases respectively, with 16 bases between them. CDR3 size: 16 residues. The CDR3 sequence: CASSSYRLGDTDTQYF. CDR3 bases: TGCGCCAGCAGCTCCTACCGACTTGGGGACACAGATACGCAGTATTTT.

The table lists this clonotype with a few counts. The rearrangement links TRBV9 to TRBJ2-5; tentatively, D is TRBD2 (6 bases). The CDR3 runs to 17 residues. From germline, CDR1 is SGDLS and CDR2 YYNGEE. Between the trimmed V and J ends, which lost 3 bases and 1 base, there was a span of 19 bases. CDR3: CASSASGWGTVQETQYF. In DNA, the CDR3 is TGTGCCAGCAGCGCCTCAGGCTGGGGGACTGTCCAAGAGACCCAGTACTTC.

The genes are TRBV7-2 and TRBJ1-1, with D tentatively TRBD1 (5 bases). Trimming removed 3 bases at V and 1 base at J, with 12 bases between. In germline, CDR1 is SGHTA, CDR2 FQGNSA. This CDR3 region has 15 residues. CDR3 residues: CASSFFGRGNTEAFF. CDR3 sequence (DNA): TGTGCCAGCAGCTTTTTCGGTAGGGGGAACACTGAAGCTTTCTTT.

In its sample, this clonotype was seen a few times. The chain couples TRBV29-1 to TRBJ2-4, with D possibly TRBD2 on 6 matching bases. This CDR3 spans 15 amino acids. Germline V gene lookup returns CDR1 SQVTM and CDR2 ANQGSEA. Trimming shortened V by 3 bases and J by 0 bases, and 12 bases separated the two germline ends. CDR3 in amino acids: CSVEEGLLAKNIQYF. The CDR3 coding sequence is TGCAGCGTTGAGGAGGGACTTTTAGCCAAAAACATTCAGTACTTC.

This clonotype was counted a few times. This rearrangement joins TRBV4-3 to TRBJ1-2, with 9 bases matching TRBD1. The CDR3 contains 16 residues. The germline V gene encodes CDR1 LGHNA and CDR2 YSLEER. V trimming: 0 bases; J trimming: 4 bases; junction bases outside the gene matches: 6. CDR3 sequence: CASSQDRQGGGYGYTF. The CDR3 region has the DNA TGCGCCAGCAGCCAAGACCGACAGGGGGGCGGCTATGGCTACACCTTC.

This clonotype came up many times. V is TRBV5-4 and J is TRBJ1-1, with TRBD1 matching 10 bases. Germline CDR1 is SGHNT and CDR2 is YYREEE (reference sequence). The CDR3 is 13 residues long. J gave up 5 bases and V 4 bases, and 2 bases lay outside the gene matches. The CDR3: CASSRDRGTEAFF. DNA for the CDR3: TGTGCCAGCAGCCGGGACAGGGGTACTGAAGCTTTCTTT.

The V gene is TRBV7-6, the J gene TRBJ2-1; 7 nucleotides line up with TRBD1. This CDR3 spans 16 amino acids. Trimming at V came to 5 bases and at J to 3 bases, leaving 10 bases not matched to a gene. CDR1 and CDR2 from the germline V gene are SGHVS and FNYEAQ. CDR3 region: CASSRRQGEGYNEQFF. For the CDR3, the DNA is TGTGCCAGCAGCCGGCGTCAGGGGGAAGGCTACAATGAGCAGTTCTTC.

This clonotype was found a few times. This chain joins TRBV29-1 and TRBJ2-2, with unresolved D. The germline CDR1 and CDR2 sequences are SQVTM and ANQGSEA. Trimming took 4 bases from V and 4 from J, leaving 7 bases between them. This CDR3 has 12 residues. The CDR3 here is CSVGLGTGELFF. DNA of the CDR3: TGCAGCGTTGGACTGGGCACCGGGGAGCTGTTTTTT.

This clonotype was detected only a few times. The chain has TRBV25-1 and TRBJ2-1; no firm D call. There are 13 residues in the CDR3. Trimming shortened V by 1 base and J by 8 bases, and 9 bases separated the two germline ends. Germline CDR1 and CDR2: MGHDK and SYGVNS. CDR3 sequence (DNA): TGTGCCAGCAGTGAATCTGGGGTTCATGAGCAGTTCTTC. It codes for CASSESGVHEQFF.

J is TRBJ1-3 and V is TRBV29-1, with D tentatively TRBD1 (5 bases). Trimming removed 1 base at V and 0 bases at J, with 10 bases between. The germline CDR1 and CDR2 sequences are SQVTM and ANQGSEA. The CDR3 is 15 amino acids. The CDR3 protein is CSVEGDFSSGNTIYF. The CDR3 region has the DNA TGCAGCGTTGAAGGGGACTTCAGCTCTGGAAACACCATATATTTT.

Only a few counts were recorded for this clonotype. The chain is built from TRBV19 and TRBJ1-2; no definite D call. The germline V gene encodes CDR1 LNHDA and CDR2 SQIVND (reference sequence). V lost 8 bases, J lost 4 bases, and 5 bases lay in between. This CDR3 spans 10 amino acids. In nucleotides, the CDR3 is TGTGCCAGTCGTAGCTATGGCTACACCTTC. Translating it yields CASRSYGYTF.